These 16 T cell receptor beta chains share one sample of origin, sequenced in a study of shared clonotypes between healthy human individuals. Only in-frame clones appear in the TCRdb table, and some are missing; sequencing was by immunoSEQ multiplex PCR. Among a few million clones, over 85% were seen once, and the ten largest hold around 0.15%. The sample consisted of naive CD4+ T cells sorted from blood. The subset denotes: CD45RA+ positively selected. These receptors were obtained from a man in his late teens or twenties in good health.

The chain employs TRBV29-1 and TRBJ1-2; no firm D call. Trimming took 4 bases from V and 7 from J, leaving 7 bases between them. Germline V gene lookup returns CDR1 SQVTM and CDR2 ANQGSEA. The CDR3 covers 10 residues. The CDR3: CSVVAGGYTF. The CDR3 coding sequence is TGCAGCGTTGTAGCTGGTGGCTACACCTTC.

This chain uses TRBV21-1 with TRBJ2-3; TRBD2 is the table's D call and was not checked against the DNA. TRBV21-1 is termed a pseudogene. This CDR3 contains 16 residues. The CDR3 DNA is TGTGCCAGCAGCAAACGAGAGCGGGGGGTCACAGATACGCAGTATTTT. Its protein is CASSKRERGVTDTQYF.

The chain joins TRBV2 to TRBJ2-1, with D perhaps matching TRBD2 (5 bases). The germline CDR1 and CDR2 sequences are SNHLY and FYNNEI. V shed 6 bases and J shed 0 bases, with 15 bases lying between them. CDR3 length: 16 amino acids. CDR3 nucleotides: TGTGCCAGCAGCCGCCTTAGCGTAAGCTCCTACAATGAGCAGTTCTTC. It translates to CASSRLSVSSYNEQFF.

This chain joins TRBV7-2 and TRBJ1-2, with D unresolved. The CDR3 has 15 residues. V lost 3 bases and J lost 6, with 17 bases in between. Germline CDR1 is SGHTA and CDR2 is FQGNSA. This chain's CDR3 is CASSFVGIIENGYTF. CDR3 in DNA: TGTGCCAGCAGCTTCGTCGGAATTATCGAAAATGGCTACACCTTC.

DNA for the CDR3: TGTGCCAGCAGCTCGGGACTTATCACAGATACGCAGTATTTT. Its protein is CASSSGLITDTQYF. The V gene is TRBV7-3, the J gene TRBJ2-3; perhaps TRBD2 as D (6 bases). The CDR3 totals 14 residues. Trimming removed 4 bases from V and 2 bases from J, with 10 bases in between. The germline CDR1 and CDR2 sequences are SGHTA and FQGTGA.

The chain combines TRBV5-1 with TRBJ1-1; possibly TRBD1 for D (5 bases). This CDR3 is built from 14 residues. The V gene lost 3 bases and the J gene lost 0 bases, with 9 bases spanning the gap. Germline CDR1 SGHRS, CDR2 YFSETQ. The CDR3 is CASSWGGLNTEAFF. As DNA, the CDR3 is TGCGCCAGCAGCTGGGGGGGACTGAACACTGAAGCTTTCTTT. The full variable domain, its missing parts supplied by reference TRBV5-1 and TRBJ1-1, is KAGVTQTPRYLIKTRGQQVTLSCSPISGHRSVSWYQQTPGQGLQFLFEYFSETQRNKGNFPGRFSGRQFSNSRSEMNVSTLELGDSALYLCASSWGGLNTEAFFGQGTRLTVV.

The gene calls are TRBV19 and TRBJ1-4, with 10 bases lining up with TRBD1. V lost 6 bases, J lost 6 bases, and 7 bases stayed unmatched. Germline-derived CDR1 and CDR2 are LNHDA and SQIVND (reference sequence). The CDR3 sequence is 15 residues long. The CDR3 spells CASRESGTGDEKLFF. The CDR3 nucleotides are TGTGCCAGTAGGGAATCCGGGACAGGGGATGAAAAACTGTTTTTT.

The chain uses TRBV5-1 and TRBJ2-3; 14 bases line up with TRBD2. J gave up 2 bases and V 3 bases, and 5 bases lay outside the gene matches. CDR3 length: 17 amino acids. The V gene's germline CDR1 is SGHRS and CDR2 YFSETQ. In nucleotides, the CDR3 is TGCGCCAGCAGCTGGGGACTAGCGGGAGTGAACACAGATACGCAGTATTTT. Encoded protein: CASSWGLAGVNTDTQYF.

This chain joins TRBV5-1 and TRBJ2-7; perhaps TRBD2 as D (5 bases). The CDR3 has 15 amino acids. The V end lost 4 bases, the J end lost 0 bases, and 14 bases lay between the germline ends. Germline assignment: CDR1 SGHRS and CDR2 YFSETQ. The CDR3 protein is CASSPRRTASYEQYF. In nucleotides, the CDR3 is TGCGCCAGCAGCCCCAGAAGGACTGCCTCCTACGAGCAGTACTTC.

CDR3 protein: CASSFRDTGTDEQFF. CDR3 nucleotide sequence: TGTGCCAGCAGCTTCCGGGACACGGGGACCGATGAGCAGTTCTTC. The chain has TRBV5-6 and TRBJ2-1; a possible D gene is TRBD1 (6 bases). The ends were cut back, 2 bases at V and 8 bases at J, with 17 bases in the middle. This CDR3 spans 15 amino acids. The germline V gene has CDR1 SGHDT and CDR2 YYEEEE.

This clone was counted once. V gene TRBV27 combines with J gene TRBJ2-1; D gene ambiguous. From germline, CDR1 is MNHEY and CDR2 SMNVEV (reference sequence). V dropped 2 bases and J dropped 6 bases, with 8 bases sitting between them. This CDR3 region has 13 residues. CDR3 sequence: CASSLHTANEQFF. CDR3 in DNA: TGTGCCAGCAGTTTACACACGGCCAATGAGCAGTTCTTC.

J is TRBJ2-1 and V is TRBV9; D might be TRBD2 (6 bases). The CDR3 runs to 16 residues. Deletions cut 0 bases from V and 0 bases from J, with 10 bases between. CDR1 is SGDLS, CDR2 YYNGEE, per germline. The CDR3, as DNA: TGTGCCAGCAGCGTAGGGGGGAGGCCCTCCTACAATGAGCAGTTCTTC. Protein sequence: CASSVGGRPSYNEQFF.

Concerning this clone: Additional DNA sequences in this sample encode the identical CDR3. The V gene is TRBV18, the J gene TRBJ1-1; D is possibly TRBD1 (5 bases). Germline V gene sequence: CDR1 KGHSH, CDR2 LQKENI. The length of the CDR3 is 15 residues. V was pared by 0 bases and J by 1 base, with 9 bases between. The CDR3 reads CASSPPLTGNTEAFF. CDR3 in DNA: TGTGCCAGCTCACCACCACTTACAGGGAACACTGAAGCTTTCTTT. The full variable domain, in which reference TRBV18 and TRBJ1-1 provide the parts outside the CDR3, is NAGVMQNPRHLVRRRGQEARLRCSPMKGHSHVYWYRQLPEEGLKFMVYLQKENIIDESGMPKERFSAEFPKEGPSILRIQQVVRGDSAAYFCASSPPLTGNTEAFFGQGTRLTVV.

This clone was observed once. The chain uses TRBV5-1 and TRBJ2-1; 13 bases line up with TRBD2. Germline V CDR1 and CDR2: SGHRS, YFSETQ. The CDR3 has 21 amino acids. Trimming cost V 3 bases and J 4 bases; bases outside gene matches: 19. The CDR3, as DNA: TGCGCCAGCAGCTCCCTGCAGCCACCCGGGACTAGCGGGACTGAGTACAATGAGCAGTTCTTC. Amino acids: CASSSLQPPGTSGTEYNEQFF.

The rearrangement joins TRBV6-5 to TRBJ2-5; D is perhaps TRBD2 (5 bases). The J call may be faulty, since TRBJ2-7 better matches the DNA end. In germline, CDR1 is MNHEY, CDR2 SVGAGI. This CDR3 spans 15 amino acids. The CDR3 nucleotides read TGTGCCAGCAGCCGAGGACTCCCCACCTCCTACGAGCAGTACTTC. It codes for CASSRGLPTSYEQYF.

This clone was observed once. The chain links TRBV5-8 to TRBJ1-3; D ambiguous. This CDR3 region has 14 residues. V shed 2 bases and J shed 0 bases, with 6 bases lying between them. Per germline, CDR1 SGHTS and CDR2 YDEGEE. CDR3 in DNA: TGTGCCAGCAGCTTACAGCTCTCTGGAAACACCATATATTTT. Encoded protein: CASSLQLSGNTIYF.